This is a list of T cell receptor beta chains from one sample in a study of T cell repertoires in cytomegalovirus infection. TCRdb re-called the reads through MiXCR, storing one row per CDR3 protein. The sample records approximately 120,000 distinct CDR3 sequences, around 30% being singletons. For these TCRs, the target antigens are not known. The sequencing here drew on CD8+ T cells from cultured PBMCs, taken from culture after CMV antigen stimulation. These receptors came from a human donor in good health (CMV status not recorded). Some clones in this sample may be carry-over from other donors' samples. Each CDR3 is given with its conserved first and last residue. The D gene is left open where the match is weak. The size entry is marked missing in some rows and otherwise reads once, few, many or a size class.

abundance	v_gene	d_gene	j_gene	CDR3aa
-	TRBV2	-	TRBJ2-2	CASSYRDTGELFF
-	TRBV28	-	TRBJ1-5	CASSLFLLEINSNQPQHF
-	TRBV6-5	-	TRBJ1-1	CASSYYSMNTEAFF
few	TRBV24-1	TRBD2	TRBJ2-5	CATSEGLVETQYF
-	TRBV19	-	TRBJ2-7	CASSTGDTYEQYF
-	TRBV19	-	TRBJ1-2	CASSIPGRGQETNYGYTF
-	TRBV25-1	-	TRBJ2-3	CASSHSGPDTQYF
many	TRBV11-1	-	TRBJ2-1	CASSPRGGSDEQFF
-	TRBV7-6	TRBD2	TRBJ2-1	CASSPLGGGEQFF
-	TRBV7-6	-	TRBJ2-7	CASSLGESYEQYF
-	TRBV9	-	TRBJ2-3	CASSVATWDTQYF
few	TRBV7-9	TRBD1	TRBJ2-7	CASSFDRGHPYEQYF
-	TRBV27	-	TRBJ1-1	CASSVGVDTEAFF
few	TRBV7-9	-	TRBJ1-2	CASSLDSEGYTF
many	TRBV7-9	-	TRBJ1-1	CASSLPGPPEAFF
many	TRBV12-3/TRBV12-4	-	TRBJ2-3	CASSLLVRADTQYF
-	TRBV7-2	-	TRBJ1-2	CASSLGTVYGYTF
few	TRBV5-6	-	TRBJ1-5	CASSLSENQPQHF
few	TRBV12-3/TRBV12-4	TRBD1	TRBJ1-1	CASSRKQGVGAEAFF
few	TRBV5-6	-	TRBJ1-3	CASSLVPVGNTIYF
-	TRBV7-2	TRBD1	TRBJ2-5	CASSPAGTEETQYF
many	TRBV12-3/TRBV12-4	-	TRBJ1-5	CASSSGQYSYNQPQHF
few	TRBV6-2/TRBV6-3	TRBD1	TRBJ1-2	CASTDRQGLSAGYTF
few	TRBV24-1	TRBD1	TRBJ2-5	CATSERTGPRETQYF
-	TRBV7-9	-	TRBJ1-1	CASSLTQGNTEAFF
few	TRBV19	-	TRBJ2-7	CASSISLGSYEQYF
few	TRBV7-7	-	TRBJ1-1	CASTPVDEGTEAFF
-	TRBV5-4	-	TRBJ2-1	CASSSAGNEQFF
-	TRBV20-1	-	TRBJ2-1	CSARDSQGIIDEQFF
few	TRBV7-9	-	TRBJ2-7	CASSSRTEFYEQYF
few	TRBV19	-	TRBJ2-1	CASSIVTSYNEQFF
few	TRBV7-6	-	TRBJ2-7	CASSPDSYYEQYF
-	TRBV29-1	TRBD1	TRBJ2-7	CSVDGLDRRMPYEQYF
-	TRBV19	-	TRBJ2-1	CASSTLQGDEQFF
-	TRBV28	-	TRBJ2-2	CASRPTLQAANTGELFF
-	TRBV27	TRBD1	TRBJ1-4	CASSEQGPRFRRLFF